This T cell receptor (beta chain) was identified in a study of liver allograft versus peripheral blood T cells. Turning to the study itself: Intrahepatic T cell receptor repertoires from transplanted livers were compared against repertoires in recipients' peripheral blood.

In regard to this clonotype: This may be a read error, as it is one base from a much larger clone.

TCRdb reprocessed the reads via MiXCR and lists one record per CDR3 protein. The data show roughly 4,000 distinct CDR3 sequences, about 21% seen once. This CDR3 is 14 amino acids long. The V gene's germline CDR1 is DFQATT and CDR2 SNEGSKA (reference sequence). Trimming removed 5 bases from V and 7 bases from J, with 18 bases in between. The chain couples TRBV20-1 to TRBJ1-5; D call uncertain. This receptor was obtained from a human patient who had a liver transplant. The T cells may come from the graft donor. The CDR3 is CSAGSLGFKQPQHF. The CDR3 DNA reads TGCAGTGCTGGATCTCTGGGGTTCAAACAGCCCCAGCATTTT.